Listed here is a single T cell receptor beta chain. Its antigen remains unidentified. These data come from a study of blood T cells in healthy people across ages. Study conclusions and caveats: Versus aged donors, long-lived donors had higher diversity and more naive CD4+ cells. No conclusive comparison of naive versus antigen-experienced cells was possible with unsorted PBMCs. TCR beta diversity per million T cells fell roughly linearly with age.

Then a second PCR, running roughly 7 to 11 cycles, was carried out with a sample-barcoded 5' primer and a J-beta primer mix. Researchers report that a template-switch adaptor with 12 random nucleotides tagged each cDNA molecule. TCRdb re-analysed the 5' RACE reads in MiXCR, keeping a single row per CDR3 protein. The repertoire has about 540,000 distinct CDR3 sequences, 24% of them found once; the top ten carry roughly 10%. Separately, the same data were catalogued under a study of T cells of mothers and their children.

The source material was blood. This clonotype was obtained from a boy between 10 and 17 years old in good health.

As DNA, the CDR3 is TGTGCCAGCCACCTGGGGGGTGGTTCGGCTAATGAAAAACTGTTTTTT. It specifies CASHLGGGSANEKLFF. J is TRBJ1-4 and V is TRBV7-9, with a tentative D call TRBD1 (5 bases). CDR1 SEHNR and CDR2 FQNEAQ come from the germline V gene (reference sequence). The CDR3 contains 16 residues. The germline V and J ends were trimmed by 8 bases and 3 bases, with 19 bases remaining between them.